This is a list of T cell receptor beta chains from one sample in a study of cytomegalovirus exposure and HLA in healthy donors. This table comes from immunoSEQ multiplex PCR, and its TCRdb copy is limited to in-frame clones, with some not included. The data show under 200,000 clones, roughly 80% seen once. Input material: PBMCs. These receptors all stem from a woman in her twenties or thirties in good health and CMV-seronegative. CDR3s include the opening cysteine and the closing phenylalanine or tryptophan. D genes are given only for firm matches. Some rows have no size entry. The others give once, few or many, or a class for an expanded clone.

TGTGCCAGCAGTTACGGGGTACCGGGCTATGGCTACACCTTC	CASSYGVPGYGYTF	NA	TRBV6-4	TRBJ1-2	few
TGTGCCTGGGGGGACAGGGTGATATCCTACGAGCAGTACTTC	CAWGDRVISYEQYF	TRBD1	TRBV30	TRBJ2-7	NA
TGTGCCAGTAACAGCGGGGGAAGAGGAAACACCATATATTTT	CASNSGGRGNTIYF	NA	TRBV19	TRBJ1-3	once
TGTGCCAGCAGCCCGGGGACTAGAAGGGATACGCAGTATTTT	CASSPGTRRDTQYF	TRBD2	TRBV5-4	TRBJ2-3	NA
TGCGCCAGCAGCTTGAACCGGGGGGGTGTCTATGGCTACACCTTC	CASSLNRGGVYGYTF	NA	TRBV5-1	TRBJ1-2	once
TGTGCCAGCAGCTTAGACTCCAGGGCCACCGGGGAGCTGTTTTTT	CASSLDSRATGELFF	NA	TRBV7-2	TRBJ2-2	NA
TGCGCCAGCAGCCTCCTGGGGGGTGAGACCCAGTACTTC	CASSLLGGETQYF	NA	TRBV5-1	TRBJ2-5	NA
TGTGCCAGCCGACTTAGCGGGGTGGGTGAGCAGTTCTTC	CASRLSGVGEQFF	TRBD2	TRBV7-3	TRBJ2-1	NA
TGCGCCAGCAGCCAAGATCTTGGAAGCGGGGCAACCTACGAGCAGTACTTC	CASSQDLGSGATYEQYF	TRBD2	TRBV4-1	TRBJ2-7	NA
TGTGCCAGCAGCCAAGGGTCGCTAGCGGGGACAGATACGCAGTATTTT	CASSQGSLAGTDTQYF	TRBD2	TRBV4-2	TRBJ2-3	once
TGCAGTGCTTACAGGGAAGAGACCCAGTACTTC	CSAYREETQYF	NA	TRBV20-1	TRBJ2-5	NA
TGCGCCAGCAGCTTGTCTTTCTCGGGACAGGGGACAGAGACCCAGTACTTC	CASSLSFSGQGTETQYF	TRBD1	TRBV5-1	TRBJ2-5	NA
TGTGCCAGCAGCTTAGAAGTCGGGGGGCTCAATGAGCAGTTCTTC	CASSLEVGGLNEQFF	NA	TRBV7-3	TRBJ2-1	NA
TGCGCCAGCAGCCACATCTACAGGGGGAACCCTGAAGCTTTCTTT	CASSHIYRGNPEAFF	TRBD1	TRBV4-1	TRBJ1-1	NA
TGTGCCAGCGGAGGAAGGGGACAGGGGGCTGATGAGCAGTTCTTC	CASGGRGQGADEQFF	TRBD1	TRBV7-6	TRBJ2-1	NA
TGTGCCAGCAGCCACGGGGGAGAGCAGTACTTC	CASSHGGEQYF	NA	TRBV6-6	TRBJ2-7	NA
TGTGCCAGTGCGGATCAGGGACAGGAATCACCCCTCCACTTT	CASADQGQESPLHF	TRBD1	TRBV19	TRBJ1-6	few
TGTGCCAGCAACGCCGACAGGGGGTCAGATACGCAGTATTTT	CASNADRGSDTQYF	TRBD1	TRBV9	TRBJ2-3	NA
TGTGCCAGCAGCCCGCGGTCGCAGGGGTTAGCCGAAGCTTTCTTT	CASSPRSQGLAEAFF	NA	TRBV13	TRBJ1-1	NA
TGTGCCAGCAGACCGGGACAGGGGGGTGAGCAGTACTTC	CASRPGQGGEQYF	TRBD1	TRBV6-6	TRBJ2-7	few
TGCGCCAGCATAGGACAGGGCGGTTTCACTGAAGCTTTCTTT	CASIGQGGFTEAFF	TRBD1	TRBV4-1	TRBJ1-1	NA
TGTGCCAGCAGCCAAGAATCGGGGATGAGTTCCTACGAGCAGTACTTC	CASSQESGMSSYEQYF	NA	TRBV4-2	TRBJ2-7	NA
TGTGCCAGCAGCGATACAGCGGATAGCAATCAGCCCCAGCATTTT	CASSDTADSNQPQHF	NA	TRBV4-2	TRBJ1-5	NA
TGTGCCAGCAGCTTACTTCTAGCCGGAGGGGCCCAGTACTTC	CASSLLLAGGAQYF	NA	TRBV7-9	TRBJ2-5	once
TGCAGCGTTGGCAGGGGGGACTCAGGCTACACCTTC	CSVGRGDSGYTF	TRBD1	TRBV29-1	TRBJ1-2	NA
TGTGCTAGTGGTTTGGTTCAGGGTGGTAAGGGCTACACCTTC	CASGLVQGGKGYTF	NA	TRBV12-5	TRBJ1-2	once
TGTGCCAGCAGGTCCCGGGACAGGGTCAGTGAAGCTTTCTTT	CASRSRDRVSEAFF	TRBD1	TRBV4-2	TRBJ1-1	NA
TGTGCCAGCAGTCATATAGGGGGAAACTATGGCTACACCTTC	CASSHIGGNYGYTF	NA	TRBV6-6	TRBJ1-2	NA
TGTGCCAGCCGTACTAACCAAATCACAGATACGCAGTATTTT	CASRTNQITDTQYF	NA	TRBV2	TRBJ2-3	once
TGTGCCAGCAGTGACAGGGGGTACGAGCAGTACTTC	CASSDRGYEQYF	TRBD1	TRBV27	TRBJ2-7	NA
TGTGCCAGCAGTGACTCCGGGGAGAACACTGAAGCTTTCTTT	CASSDSGENTEAFF	NA	TRBV6-4	TRBJ1-1	NA
TGTGCCTGGAGTCGGGGTCAGTTTCTCTCTGGAAACACCATATATTTT	CAWSRGQFLSGNTIYF	NA	TRBV30	TRBJ1-3	few
TGCGCCAGCAGTGAGTCACGGCGACTAGCCACCTACAATGAGCAGTTCTTC	CASSESRRLATYNEQFF	TRBD2	TRBV10-1	TRBJ2-1	NA
TGTGCCAGCAGTTTCGGGACAGGGGGTAATCAGCCCCAGCATTTT	CASSFGTGGNQPQHF	TRBD1	TRBV28	TRBJ1-5	NA
TGTGCCAGCAGCTCGGGGGGGGGCCGGTTTGGAAAACTGTTTTTT	CASSSGGGRFGKLFF	NA	TRBV7-2	TRBJ1-4	NA
TGCGCCAGCAGCATTTTAGGGGAAGGGGTAGGGGAGCAGTACTTC	CASSILGEGVGEQYF	NA	TRBV5-1	TRBJ2-7	NA
TGTGCCAGCAGTTCCCGAAGGGGGACCCAGTACTTC	CASSSRRGTQYF	NA	TRBV28	TRBJ2-5	NA
TGTGCCAGCAGCTTAGACGGGGGGGCCAATAATGAGCAGTTCTTC	CASSLDGGANNEQFF	TRBD2	TRBV7-9	TRBJ2-1	NA
TGTGCCAGCAGACCACGGTTCGAGGTCCTATATGGCTACACCTTC	CASRPRFEVLYGYTF	NA	TRBV27	TRBJ1-2	few
TGCGCCAGCAGCTTGACAGGAATGCAGCCCCAGCATTTT	CASSLTGMQPQHF	NA	TRBV5-1	TRBJ1-5	NA
TGTGCCAGCTCATTGGCGGGGGGACAGCTGCTAGCCAAAAACATTCAGTACTTC	CASSLAGGQLLAKNIQYF	NA	TRBV18	TRBJ2-4	NA
TGTGCCAGCAGCCCAGGGCGAGAGACCCAGTACTTC	CASSPGRETQYF	NA	TRBV2	TRBJ2-5	NA
TGTGCCAGCAGCTTGGAGGGGGGGGCAGGTCAGCCCCAGCATTTT	CASSLEGGAGQPQHF	NA	TRBV5-8	TRBJ1-5	NA
TGTGCCAGCACCAGGACAGGGTTCGGGGAGCTGTTTTTT	CASTRTGFGELFF	TRBD1	TRBV6-1	TRBJ2-2	NA
TGTGCCATCAGGCCGGGACAGGGGGACAATTCACCCCTCCACTTT	CAIRPGQGDNSPLHF	TRBD1	TRBV10-3	TRBJ1-6	NA
TGTGCCAGCACCCCCGACTGGGGTGGGAGAGAGCAGTACTTC	CASTPDWGGREQYF	NA	TRBV7-2	TRBJ2-7	NA
TGTGCCAGCAGCCGTCAGAGGGAGACCCAGTACTTC	CASSRQRETQYF	NA	TRBV5-5	TRBJ2-5	once
TGTGCCACGACAGGGGGGTCCTACGAGCAGTACTTC	CATTGGSYEQYF	TRBD1	TRBV2	TRBJ2-7	NA
TGTGCCAGCAGCTTACAGGGGGTTGGCGAGCAGTACTTC	CASSLQGVGEQYF	TRBD1	TRBV13	TRBJ2-7	few
TGTGCCAGCAGCCCTTCGGGACAGGGGTTTACTGAAGCTTTCTTT	CASSPSGQGFTEAFF	TRBD1	TRBV9	TRBJ1-1	NA
TGCGCCAGCAGCCGGGGGGACTACAACACCGGGGAGCTGTTTTTT	CASSRGDYNTGELFF	TRBD2	TRBV4-1	TRBJ2-2	few